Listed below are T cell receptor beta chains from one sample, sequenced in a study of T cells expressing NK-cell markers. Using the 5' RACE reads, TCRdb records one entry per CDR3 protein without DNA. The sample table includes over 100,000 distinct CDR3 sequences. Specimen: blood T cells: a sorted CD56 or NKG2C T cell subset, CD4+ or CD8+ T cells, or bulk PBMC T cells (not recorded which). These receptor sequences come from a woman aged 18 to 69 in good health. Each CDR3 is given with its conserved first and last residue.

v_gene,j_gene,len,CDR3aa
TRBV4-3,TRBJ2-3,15,CASSQGTSGIDTQYF
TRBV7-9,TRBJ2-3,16,CASSWGASLGSDTQYF
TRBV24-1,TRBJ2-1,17,CATSDPGTSGVYNEQFF
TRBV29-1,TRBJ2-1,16,CSVRTSGPPTYNEQFF
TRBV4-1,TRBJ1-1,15,CASSLLTGRNTEAFF
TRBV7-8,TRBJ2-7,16,CASTNSRDRGFHEQYF
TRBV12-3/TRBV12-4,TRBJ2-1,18,CASSLAPVGSGAYNEQFF
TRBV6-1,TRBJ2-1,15,CASSPGTSGPNEQFF
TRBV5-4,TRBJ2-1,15,CASSLGLAGANEQFF
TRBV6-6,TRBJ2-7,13,CASSSDNSYEQYF
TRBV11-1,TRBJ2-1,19,CASSSPGLAGDSSYNEQFF
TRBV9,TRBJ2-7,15,CASSAGQGFSYEQYF
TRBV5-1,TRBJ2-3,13,CASSAPTTDTQYF
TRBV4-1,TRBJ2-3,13,CASRGPSSDTQYF
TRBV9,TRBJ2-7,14,CASSYGTGSYEQYF
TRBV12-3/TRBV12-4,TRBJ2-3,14,CASTTGSFTDTQYF
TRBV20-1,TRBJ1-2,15,CSARGSPTDSYGYTF
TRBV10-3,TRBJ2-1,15,CAISESRSSYNEQFF
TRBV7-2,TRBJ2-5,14,CASSFYSTGQTQYF
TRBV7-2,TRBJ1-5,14,CASSNPLGDRPQHF
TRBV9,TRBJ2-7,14,CASSVATVSYEQYF
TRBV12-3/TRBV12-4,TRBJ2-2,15,CASSLEGTRSGELFF